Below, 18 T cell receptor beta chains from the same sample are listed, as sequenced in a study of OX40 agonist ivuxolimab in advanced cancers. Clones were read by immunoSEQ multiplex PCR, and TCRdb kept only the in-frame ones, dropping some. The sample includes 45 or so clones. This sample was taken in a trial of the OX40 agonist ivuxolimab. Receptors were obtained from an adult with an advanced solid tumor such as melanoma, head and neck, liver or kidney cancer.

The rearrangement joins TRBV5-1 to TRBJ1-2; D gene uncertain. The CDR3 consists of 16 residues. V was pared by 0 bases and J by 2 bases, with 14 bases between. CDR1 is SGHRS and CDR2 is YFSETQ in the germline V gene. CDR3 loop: CASSLEVVRRNYGYTF. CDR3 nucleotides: TGCGCCAGCAGCTTGGAAGTCGTCCGGCGAAACTATGGCTACACCTTC.

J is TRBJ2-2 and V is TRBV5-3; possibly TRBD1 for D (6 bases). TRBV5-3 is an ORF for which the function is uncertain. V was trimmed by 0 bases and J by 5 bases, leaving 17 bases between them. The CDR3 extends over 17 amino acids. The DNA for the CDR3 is TGTGCCAGAAGCTTGGCTAACAGGGTGAGTCGGACCGGGGAGCTGTTTTTT. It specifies CARSLANRVSRTGELFF.

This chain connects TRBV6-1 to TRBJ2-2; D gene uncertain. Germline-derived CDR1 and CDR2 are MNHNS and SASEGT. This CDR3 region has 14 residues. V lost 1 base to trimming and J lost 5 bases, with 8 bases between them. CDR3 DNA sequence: TGTGCCAGCAGTGAAGTATTCGGGACCGGGGAGCTGTTTTTT. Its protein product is CASSEVFGTGELFF.

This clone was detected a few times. The CDR3 is CASSPPFQLNTEAFF. In nucleotides, the CDR3 is TGTGCCAGCTCACCACCGTTTCAATTGAACACTGAAGCTTTCTTT. The rearrangement uses TRBV18 and TRBJ1-1, with unresolved D. Trimming left V 0 bases short and J 0 bases short, with 8 bases between. CDR3 length: 15 residues. Germline V gene lookup returns CDR1 KGHSH and CDR2 LQKENI. The complete variable domain, with remaining parts taken from reference TRBV18 and TRBJ1-1, reads NAGVMQNPRHLVRRRGQEARLRCSPMKGHSHVYWYRQLPEEGLKFMVYLQKENIIDESGMPKERFSAEFPKEGPSILRIQQVVRGDSAAYFCASSPPFQLNTEAFFGQGTRLTVV.

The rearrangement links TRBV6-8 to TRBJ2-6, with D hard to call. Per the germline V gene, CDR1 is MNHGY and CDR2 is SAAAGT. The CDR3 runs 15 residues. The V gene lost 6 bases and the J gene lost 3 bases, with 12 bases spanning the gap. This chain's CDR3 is CASSQRPGGANVLTF. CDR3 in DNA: TGTGCCAGCAGCCAAAGACCCGGTGGGGCCAACGTCCTGACTTTC.

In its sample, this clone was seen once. The CDR3 region has the DNA TGCGCCAGCAGCTTGGGCACTAGCGGGAGAACAGAGACCCAGTACTTC. Amino acids: CASSLGTSGRTETQYF. The genes are TRBV5-1 and TRBJ2-5; 11 bases fit TRBD2. The V segment lost 0 bases and the J segment 4 bases; nucleotides outside the gene matches: 5. The germline CDR1 and CDR2 sequences are SGHRS and YFSETQ. This CDR3 spans 16 amino acids.

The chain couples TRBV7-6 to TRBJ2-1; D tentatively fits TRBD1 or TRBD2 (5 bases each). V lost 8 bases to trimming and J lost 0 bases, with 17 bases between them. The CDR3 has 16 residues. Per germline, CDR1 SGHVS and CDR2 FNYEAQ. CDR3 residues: CASHYPGTGSYNEQFF. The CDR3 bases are TGTGCCAGCCATTACCCGGGGACCGGCTCCTACAATGAGCAGTTCTTC.

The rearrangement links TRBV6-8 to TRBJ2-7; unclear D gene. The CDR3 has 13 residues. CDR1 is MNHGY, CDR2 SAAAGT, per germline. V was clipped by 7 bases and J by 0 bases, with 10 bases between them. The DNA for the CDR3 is TGTGCCAGCACTCCCCCAAACTCCTACGAGCAGTACTTC. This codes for CASTPPNSYEQYF.

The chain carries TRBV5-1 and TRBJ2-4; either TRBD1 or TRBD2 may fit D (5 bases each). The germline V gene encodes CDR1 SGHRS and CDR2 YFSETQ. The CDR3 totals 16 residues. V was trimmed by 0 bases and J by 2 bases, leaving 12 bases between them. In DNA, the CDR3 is TGCGCCAGCAGCTTGGCCCCAGGGAGTACCAAAAACATTCAGTACTTC. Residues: CASSLAPGSTKNIQYF. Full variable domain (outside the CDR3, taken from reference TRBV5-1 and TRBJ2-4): KAGVTQTPRYLIKTRGQQVTLSCSPISGHRSVSWYQQTPGQGLQFLFEYFSETQRNKGNFPGRFSGRQFSNSRSEMNVSTLELGDSALYLCASSLAPGSTKNIQYFGAGTRLSVL.

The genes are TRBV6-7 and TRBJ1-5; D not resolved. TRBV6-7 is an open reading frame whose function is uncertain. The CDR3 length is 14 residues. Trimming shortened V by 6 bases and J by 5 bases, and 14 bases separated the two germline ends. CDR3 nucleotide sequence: TGTGCCAGCAGCCCCTGGGGAGTGGATCAGCCCCAGCATTTT. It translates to CASSPWGVDQPQHF.

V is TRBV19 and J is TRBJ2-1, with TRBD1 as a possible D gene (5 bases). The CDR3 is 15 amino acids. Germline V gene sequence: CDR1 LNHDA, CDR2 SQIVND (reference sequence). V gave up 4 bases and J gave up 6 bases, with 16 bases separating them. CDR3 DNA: TGTGCCAGTAGTACCACAGGAATTAAAGGCAATGAGCAGTTCTTC. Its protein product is CASSTTGIKGNEQFF. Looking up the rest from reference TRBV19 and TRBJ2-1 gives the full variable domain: DGGITQSPKYLFRKEGQNVTLSCEQNLNHDAMYWYRQDPGQGLRLIYYSQIVNDFQKGDIAEGYSVSREKKESFPLTVTSAQKNPTAFYLCASSTTGIKGNEQFFGPGTRLTVL.

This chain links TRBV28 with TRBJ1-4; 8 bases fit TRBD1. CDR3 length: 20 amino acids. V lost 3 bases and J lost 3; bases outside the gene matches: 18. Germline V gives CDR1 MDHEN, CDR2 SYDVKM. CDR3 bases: TGTGCCAGCAGTTTCGGCTCCGACAGGGGAGGGGTGTTATCTAATGAAAAACTGTTTTTT. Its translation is CASSFGSDRGGVLSNEKLFF.

CDR3 nucleotide sequence: TGTGCCAGTAGTATCGAGGAATCCTACACAGATACGCAGTATTTT. Translation gives CASSIEESYTDTQYF. V usage is TRBV19 and J usage is TRBJ2-3; D gene unclear. The CDR3 is 15 residues long. Germline CDR1 and CDR2: LNHDA and SQIVND (reference sequence). The ends were cut back, 3 bases at V and 2 bases at J, with 12 bases in the middle.

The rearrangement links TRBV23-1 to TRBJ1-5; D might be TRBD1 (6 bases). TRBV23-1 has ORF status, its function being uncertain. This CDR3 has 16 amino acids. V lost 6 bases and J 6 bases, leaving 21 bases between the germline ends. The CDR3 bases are TGCGCCAGCAGCCAAGGGGGGGACGGGCTTTTTCAGCCCCAGCATTTT. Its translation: CASSQGGDGLFQPQHF.

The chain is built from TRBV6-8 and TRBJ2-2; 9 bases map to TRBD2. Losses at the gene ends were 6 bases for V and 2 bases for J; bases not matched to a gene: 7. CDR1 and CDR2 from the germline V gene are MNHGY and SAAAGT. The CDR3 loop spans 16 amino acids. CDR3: CASRSLAGINTGELFF. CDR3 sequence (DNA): TGTGCCAGCAGGTCTCTAGCGGGGATAAACACCGGGGAGCTGTTTTTT.

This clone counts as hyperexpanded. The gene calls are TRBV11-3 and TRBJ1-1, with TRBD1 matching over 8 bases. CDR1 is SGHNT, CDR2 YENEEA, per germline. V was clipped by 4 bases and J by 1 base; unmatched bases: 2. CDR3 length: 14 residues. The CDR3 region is CASSWTGPNTEAFF. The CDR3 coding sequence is TGTGCCAGCAGCTGGACAGGGCCGAACACTGAAGCTTTCTTT.

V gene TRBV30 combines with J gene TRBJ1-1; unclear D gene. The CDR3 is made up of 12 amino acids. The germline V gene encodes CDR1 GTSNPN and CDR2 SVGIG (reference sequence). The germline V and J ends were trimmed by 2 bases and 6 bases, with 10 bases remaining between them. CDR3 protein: CAWSWTGAEAFF. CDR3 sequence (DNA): TGTGCCTGGAGTTGGACTGGGGCTGAAGCTTTCTTT.

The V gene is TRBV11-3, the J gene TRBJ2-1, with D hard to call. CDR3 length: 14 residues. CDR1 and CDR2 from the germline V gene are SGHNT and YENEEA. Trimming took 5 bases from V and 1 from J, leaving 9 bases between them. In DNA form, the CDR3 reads TGTGCCAGCAGCCCGGCCGTATCCTACAATGAGCAGTTCTTC. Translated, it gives CASSPAVSYNEQFF.